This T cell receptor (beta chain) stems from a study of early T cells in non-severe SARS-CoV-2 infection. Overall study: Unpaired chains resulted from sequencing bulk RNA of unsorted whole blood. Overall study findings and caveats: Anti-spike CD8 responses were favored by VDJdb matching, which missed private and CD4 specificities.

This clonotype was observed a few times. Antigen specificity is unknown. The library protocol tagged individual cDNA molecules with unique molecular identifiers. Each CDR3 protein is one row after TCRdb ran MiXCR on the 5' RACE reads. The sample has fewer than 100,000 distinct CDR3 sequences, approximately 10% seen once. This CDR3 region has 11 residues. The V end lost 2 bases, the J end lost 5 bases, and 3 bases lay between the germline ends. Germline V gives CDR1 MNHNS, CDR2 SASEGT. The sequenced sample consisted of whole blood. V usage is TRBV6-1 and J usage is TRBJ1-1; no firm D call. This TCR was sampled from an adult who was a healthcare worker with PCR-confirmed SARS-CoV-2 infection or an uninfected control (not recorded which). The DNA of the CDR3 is TGTGCCAGCAGTGAATCAACTGAAGCTTTCTTT. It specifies CASSESTEAFF.